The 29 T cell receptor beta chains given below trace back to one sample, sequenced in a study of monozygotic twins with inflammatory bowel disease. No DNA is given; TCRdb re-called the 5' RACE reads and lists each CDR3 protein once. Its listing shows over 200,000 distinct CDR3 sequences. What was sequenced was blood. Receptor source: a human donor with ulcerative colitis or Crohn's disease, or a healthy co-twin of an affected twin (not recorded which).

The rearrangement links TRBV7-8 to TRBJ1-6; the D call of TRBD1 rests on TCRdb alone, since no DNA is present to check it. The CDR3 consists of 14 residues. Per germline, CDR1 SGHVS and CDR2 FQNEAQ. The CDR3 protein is CASSLNRGNSPLHF. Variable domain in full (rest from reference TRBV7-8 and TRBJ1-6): GAGVSQSPRYKVAKRGQDVALRCDPISGHVSLFWYQQALGQGPEFLTYFQNEAQLDKSGLPSDRFFAERPEGSVSTLKIQRTQQEDSAVYLCASSLNRGNSPLHFGNGTRLTVT.

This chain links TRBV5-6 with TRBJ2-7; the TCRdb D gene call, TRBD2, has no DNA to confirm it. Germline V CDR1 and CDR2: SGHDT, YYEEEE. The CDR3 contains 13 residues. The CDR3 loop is CASTPAGGYEQYF.

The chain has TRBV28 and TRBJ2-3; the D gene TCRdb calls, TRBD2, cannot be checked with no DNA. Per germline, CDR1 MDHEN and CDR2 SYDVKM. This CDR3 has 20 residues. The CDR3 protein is CASSLVRGLAGRISTDTQYF.

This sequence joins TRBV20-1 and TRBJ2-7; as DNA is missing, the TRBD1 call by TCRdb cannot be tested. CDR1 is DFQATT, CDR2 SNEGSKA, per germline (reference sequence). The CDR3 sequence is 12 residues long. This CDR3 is CSTWDRDYEQYF.

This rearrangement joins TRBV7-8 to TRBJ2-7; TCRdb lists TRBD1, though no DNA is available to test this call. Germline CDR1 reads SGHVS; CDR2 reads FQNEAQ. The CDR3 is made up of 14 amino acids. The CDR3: CASSLRSDRDEQYF.

The CDR3 here is CASSRPSGGSYNEQFF. The chain couples TRBV27 to TRBJ2-1; the TCRdb call, TRBD1, lacks DNA for checking. The V gene's germline CDR1 is MNHEY and CDR2 SMNVEV (reference sequence). This CDR3 has 16 amino acids.

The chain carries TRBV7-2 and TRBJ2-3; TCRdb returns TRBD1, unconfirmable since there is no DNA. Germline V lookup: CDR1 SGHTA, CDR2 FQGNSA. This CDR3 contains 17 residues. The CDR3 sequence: CASSLGQGASIWDTQYF.

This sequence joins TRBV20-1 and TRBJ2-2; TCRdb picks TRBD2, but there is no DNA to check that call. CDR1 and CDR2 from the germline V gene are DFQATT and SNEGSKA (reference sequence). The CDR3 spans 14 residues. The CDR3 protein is CSAIPLSGRGELFF.

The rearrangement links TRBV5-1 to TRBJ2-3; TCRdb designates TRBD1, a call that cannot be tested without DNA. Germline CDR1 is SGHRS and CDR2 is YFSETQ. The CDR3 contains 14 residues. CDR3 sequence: CASSLTGMGDTQYF.

CDR3 residues: CASSQLAGGGANVLTF. The genes are TRBV4-2 and TRBJ2-6; the D call of TRBD2 rests on TCRdb alone, since no DNA is present to check it. Looked up from germline, CDR1 is LGHNA and CDR2 is YNFKEQ. CDR3 length: 16 residues.

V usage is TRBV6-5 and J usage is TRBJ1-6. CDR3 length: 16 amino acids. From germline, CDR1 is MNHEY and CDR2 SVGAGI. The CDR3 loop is CASSYGGAPVNSPLHF.

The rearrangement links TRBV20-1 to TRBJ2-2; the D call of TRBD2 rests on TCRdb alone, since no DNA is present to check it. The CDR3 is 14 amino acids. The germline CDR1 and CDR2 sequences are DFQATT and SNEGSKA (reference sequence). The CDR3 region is CSARWPSNTGELFF.

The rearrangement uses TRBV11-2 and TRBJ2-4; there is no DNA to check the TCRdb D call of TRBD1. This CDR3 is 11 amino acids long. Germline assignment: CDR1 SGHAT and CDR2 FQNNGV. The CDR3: CASSLSGVQYF.

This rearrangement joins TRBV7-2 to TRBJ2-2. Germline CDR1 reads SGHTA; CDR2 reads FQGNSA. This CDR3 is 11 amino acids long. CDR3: CASNPTGELFF. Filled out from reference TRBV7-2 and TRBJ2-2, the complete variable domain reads GAGVSQSPSNKVTEKGKDVELRCDPISGHTALYWYRQSLGQGLEFLIYFQGNSAPDKSGLPSDRFSAERTGGSVSTLTIQRTQQEDSAVYLCASNPTGELFFGEGSRLTVL.

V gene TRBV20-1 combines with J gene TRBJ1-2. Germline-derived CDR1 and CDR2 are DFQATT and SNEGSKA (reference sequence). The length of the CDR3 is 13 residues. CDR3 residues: CSARHGSNYGYTF.

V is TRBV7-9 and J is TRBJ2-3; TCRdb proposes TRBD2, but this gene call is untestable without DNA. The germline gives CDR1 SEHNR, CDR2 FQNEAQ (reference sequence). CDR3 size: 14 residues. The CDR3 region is CASSPWDGSNTQYF.

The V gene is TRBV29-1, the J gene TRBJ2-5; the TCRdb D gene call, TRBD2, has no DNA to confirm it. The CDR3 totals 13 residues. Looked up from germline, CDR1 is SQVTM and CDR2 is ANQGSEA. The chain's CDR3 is CSATRRVVETQYF.

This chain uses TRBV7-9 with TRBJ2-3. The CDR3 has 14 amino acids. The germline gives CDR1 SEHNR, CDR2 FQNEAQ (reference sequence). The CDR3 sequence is CASSPGLAIHTQYF.

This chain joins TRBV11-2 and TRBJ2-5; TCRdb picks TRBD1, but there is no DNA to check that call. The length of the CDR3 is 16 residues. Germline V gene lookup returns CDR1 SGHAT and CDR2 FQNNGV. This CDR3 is CASSRDQVVSGETQYF.

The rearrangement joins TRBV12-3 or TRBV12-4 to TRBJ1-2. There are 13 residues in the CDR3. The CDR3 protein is CASSLGPPGGYTF.

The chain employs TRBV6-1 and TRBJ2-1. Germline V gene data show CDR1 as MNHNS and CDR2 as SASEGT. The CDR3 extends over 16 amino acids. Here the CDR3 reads CASSELPGGSYNEQFF.

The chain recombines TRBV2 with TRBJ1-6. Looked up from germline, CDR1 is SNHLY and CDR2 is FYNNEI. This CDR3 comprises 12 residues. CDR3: CASSHRDSPLHF.

CDR3 in amino acids: CASSYLGTGNTEAFF. J is TRBJ1-1 and V is TRBV6-2 or TRBV6-3; TCRdb gives TRBD1 as the D gene, but with no DNA this cannot be confirmed. CDR3 size: 15 residues. Germline V lookup: CDR1 MNHEY, CDR2 SVGEGT.

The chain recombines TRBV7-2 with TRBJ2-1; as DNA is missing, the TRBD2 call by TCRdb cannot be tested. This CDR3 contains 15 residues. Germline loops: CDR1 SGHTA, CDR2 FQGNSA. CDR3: CASSLVSGANNEQFF.

CDR3 loop: CASSPLEFGAQYF. This chain joins TRBV12-3 or TRBV12-4 and TRBJ2-5; TCRdb indicates TRBD1, and absent DNA this call remains unverified. CDR3 length equals 13 residues.

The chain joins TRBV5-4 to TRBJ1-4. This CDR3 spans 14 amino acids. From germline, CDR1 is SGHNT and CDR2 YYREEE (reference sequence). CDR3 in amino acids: CASSLRTQNEKLFF.

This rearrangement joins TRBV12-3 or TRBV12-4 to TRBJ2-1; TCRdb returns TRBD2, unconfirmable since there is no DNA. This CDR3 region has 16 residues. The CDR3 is CASSSHEVGSYNEQFF.

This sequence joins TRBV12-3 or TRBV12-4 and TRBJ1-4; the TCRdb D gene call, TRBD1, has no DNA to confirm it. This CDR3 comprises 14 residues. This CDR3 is CASSLWDEVEKLFF.

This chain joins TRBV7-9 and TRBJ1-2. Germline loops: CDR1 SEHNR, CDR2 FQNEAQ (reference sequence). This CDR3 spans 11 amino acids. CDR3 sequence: CASSLVYGYTF. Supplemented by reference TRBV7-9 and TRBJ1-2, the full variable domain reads DTGVSQNPRHKITKRGQNVTFRCDPISEHNRLYWYRQTLGQGPEFLTYFQNEAQLEKSRLLSDRFSAERPKGSFSTLEIQRTEQGDSAMYLCASSLVYGYTFGSGTRLTVV.